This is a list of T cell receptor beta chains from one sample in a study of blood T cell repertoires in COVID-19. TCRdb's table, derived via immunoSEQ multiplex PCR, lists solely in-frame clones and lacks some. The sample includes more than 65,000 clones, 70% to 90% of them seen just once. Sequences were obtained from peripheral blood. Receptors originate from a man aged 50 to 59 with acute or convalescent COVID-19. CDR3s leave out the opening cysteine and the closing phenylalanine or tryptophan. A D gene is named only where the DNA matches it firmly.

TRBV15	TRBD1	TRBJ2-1	ATRSRDSVSRSSYNEQF
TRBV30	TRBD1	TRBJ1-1	AWSRDRGTEAF
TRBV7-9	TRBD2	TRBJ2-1	ASSVGLAEYNEQF
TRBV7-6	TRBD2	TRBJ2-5	ASSSLTSGQRGTQY
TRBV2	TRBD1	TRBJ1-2	ASSMGQGQGYT
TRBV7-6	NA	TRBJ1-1	ASSLEVGQLNTEAF
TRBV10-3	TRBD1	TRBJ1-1	AIGNRGWTEAF
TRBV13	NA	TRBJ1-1	ASSLGGRAMNTEAF
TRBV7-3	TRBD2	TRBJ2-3	ASGRGGQSDTQY
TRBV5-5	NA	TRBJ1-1	ASSFQQGFGRNTEAF
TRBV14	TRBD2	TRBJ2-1	ASSRRPGLAENEQF
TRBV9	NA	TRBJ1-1	ASSVATRGEAF
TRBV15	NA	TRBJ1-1	ATSRGGAVGTEAF
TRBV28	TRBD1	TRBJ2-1	ASSLWGQGASNEQF
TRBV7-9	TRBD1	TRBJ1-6	ASSRRTGGGSPLH
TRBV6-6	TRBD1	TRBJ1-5	ASSYAGQGTNQPQH
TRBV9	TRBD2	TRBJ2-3	ASSVVPAGGTDTQY
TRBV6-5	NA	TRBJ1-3	ASSWTVLGNTIY
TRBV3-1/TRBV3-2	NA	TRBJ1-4	ASSQDRGSEKLF
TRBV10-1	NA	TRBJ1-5	ASSLNQTPNQPQH
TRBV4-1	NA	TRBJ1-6	ASSLIPDSNNSPLH
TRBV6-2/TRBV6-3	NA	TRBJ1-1	ASSRKTNTEAF
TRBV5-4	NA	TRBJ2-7	ASSYEAHRPGNEQY
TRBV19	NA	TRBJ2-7	ASRGAGDEQY
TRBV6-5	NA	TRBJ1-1	ASRYAGPKDRAF
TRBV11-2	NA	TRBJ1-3	ASSLFSEVDTIY
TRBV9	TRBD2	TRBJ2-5	ASSLPGAGGLEETQY
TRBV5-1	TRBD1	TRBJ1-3	ASSAGTGRNTIY
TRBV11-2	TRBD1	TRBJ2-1	ASGTGGNEQF
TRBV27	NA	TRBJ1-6	ASSSGEGGRNSPLH
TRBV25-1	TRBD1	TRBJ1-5	ASSAGGSNQPQH
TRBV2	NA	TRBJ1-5	ASTVHHSNQPQH
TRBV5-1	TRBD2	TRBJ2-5	ASSTTGTRETQY
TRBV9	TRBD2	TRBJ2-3	ASSPVAGAPNTQY
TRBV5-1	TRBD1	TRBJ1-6	ASSAGQGNSPLH
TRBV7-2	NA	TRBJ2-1	ASSLAYGEYNEQF
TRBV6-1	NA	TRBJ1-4	ASSESQGGNEKLF
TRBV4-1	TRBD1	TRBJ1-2	ASRWTGTRNGYT
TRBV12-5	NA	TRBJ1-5	ASGLGINQPQH
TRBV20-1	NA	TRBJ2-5	SAKPGETQY
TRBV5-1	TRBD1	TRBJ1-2	ASSLGTGDYGYT
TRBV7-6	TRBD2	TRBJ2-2	ASSLGGSDTGELF
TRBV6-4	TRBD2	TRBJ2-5	ASSALAGGPQETQY
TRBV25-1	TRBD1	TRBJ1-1	ASSDRGQGRNTEAF
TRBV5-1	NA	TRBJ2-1	ASSLGGAQSEQF
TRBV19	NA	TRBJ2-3	ASSISGEDTQY
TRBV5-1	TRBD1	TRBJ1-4	ASSLSPPGQGASNEKLF
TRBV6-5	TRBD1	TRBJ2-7	ASTPTGGRYEQY
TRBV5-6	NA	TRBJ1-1	ASSDTGKPNTEAF
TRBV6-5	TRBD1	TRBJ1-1	ASRVDRDTEAF
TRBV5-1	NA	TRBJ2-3	ASSLGDFNTDTQY
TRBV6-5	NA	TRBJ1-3	ASSSPTARAGNTIY
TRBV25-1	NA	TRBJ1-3	ASSEYTVSYAGNTIY
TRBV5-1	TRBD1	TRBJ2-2	ASSVQGETGELF
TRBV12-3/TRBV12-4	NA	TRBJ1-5	ASSPLGGSRQH
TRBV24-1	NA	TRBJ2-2	ATRLGGLGTGELF
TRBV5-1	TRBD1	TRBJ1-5	ASSLGDRDNQPQH
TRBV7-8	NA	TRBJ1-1	ASSGQQNTEAF
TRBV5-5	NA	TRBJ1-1	ASIAGGAINTEAF